Each of the 29 T cell receptor beta chains below was sequenced from the same sample in a study of blood T cell repertoires in COVID-19. Using immunoSEQ multiplex PCR, the repertoire was profiled, and TCRdb retains in-frame clones only, with some absent. The sample shows 95,000 to 110,000 clones, approximately 88% of them seen only once. The material sequenced was peripheral blood. The receptors were sampled from a man between 45 and 60 years old with active or convalescent COVID-19.

The chain couples TRBV2 to TRBJ1-2; TRBD1 might be the D (6 bases). Germline V lookup: CDR1 SNHLY, CDR2 FYNNEI. Trimming removed 2 bases from V and 5 bases from J, with 9 bases in between. CDR3 length equals 13 residues. The CDR3 reads CASSETRGYGYTF. The CDR3 region has the DNA TGTGCCAGCAGTGAAACAAGGGGGTATGGCTACACCTTC.

The chain is built from TRBV6-6 and TRBJ2-1; TRBD2 aligns across 10 bases. This CDR3 has 15 amino acids. J lost 9 bases, V lost 6 bases, and 11 bases had no gene match. From germline, CDR1 is MNHNY and CDR2 SVGAGI (reference sequence). For the CDR3, the DNA is TGTGCCAGCAGCCACGGGGGGACTAGCGTCCTTGAGCAGTTCTTC. The encoded protein is CASSHGGTSVLEQFF.

The sample holds one count of this clone. The rearrangement uses TRBV6-2 or TRBV6-3 and TRBJ2-2; D ambiguous. This CDR3 is built from 12 residues. Germline V gene lookup returns CDR1 MNHEY and CDR2 SVGEGT. With 6 bases removed from V and 9 bases from J, the gap between germline ends came to 11 bases. CDR3 DNA: TGTGCCAGCAGCCGGGCCCCGAGGGAGCTGTTTTTT. This sequence encodes CASSRAPRELFF.

The chain employs TRBV28 and TRBJ2-1; maybe TRBD1 (6 bases). This CDR3 comprises 17 residues. From germline, CDR1 is MDHEN and CDR2 SYDVKM. The V end lost 5 bases, the J end lost 2 bases, and 19 bases lay between the germline ends. The CDR3 sequence is CASSLLTRDTAYNEQFF. The DNA for the CDR3 is TGTGCCAGCAGTCTGTTAACTCGGGACACGGCCTACAATGAGCAGTTCTTC.

The DNA of the CDR3 is TGTGCCAGCTCACAAAACCGACAGGGGGGTGATGAAAAACTGTTTTTT. It specifies CASSQNRQGGDEKLFF. The chain has TRBV18 and TRBJ1-4; 9 nucleotides agree with TRBD1. Germline loops: CDR1 KGHSH, CDR2 LQKENI. V lost 4 bases to trimming and J lost 6 bases; unmatched junction nucleotides: 9. CDR3 length equals 16 residues.

The chain recombines TRBV24-1 with TRBJ1-1, with unresolved D. CDR3 length: 15 amino acids. Germline CDR1 is KGHDR and CDR2 is SFDVKD. V gave up 0 bases and J gave up 4 bases, with 11 bases separating them. Here the CDR3 DNA reads TGTGCCACCAGTGATTTGCCAGGTAGTACCACTGAAGCTTTCTTT. Its protein product is CATSDLPGSTTEAFF.

J is TRBJ2-1 and V is TRBV25-1; 12 bases agree with TRBD2. The trim removed 8 bases at V and 4 bases at J, leaving 3 bases unmatched. The CDR3 length is 14 residues. Germline loops: CDR1 MGHDK, CDR2 SYGVNS. As DNA, the CDR3 is TGTGCCAGCGGACTAGCGGGGATGTACAATGAGCAGTTCTTC. Amino acid sequence: CASGLAGMYNEQFF.

This chain uses TRBV6-1 with TRBJ2-1; D is uncertain. Germline lookup yields CDR1 MNHNS and CDR2 SASEGT. The CDR3 covers 13 residues. Trimming removed 7 bases from V and 6 bases from J, with 13 bases in between. In DNA form, the CDR3 reads TGTGCCAGCACCTACGGGTCGGTCAATGAGCAGTTCTTC. This encodes CASTYGSVNEQFF.

By sample fraction, this clone is medium-sized. The chain carries TRBV20-1 and TRBJ2-1, with D unclear. V was trimmed by 6 bases and J by 9 bases, leaving 12 bases between them. This CDR3 spans 11 amino acids. Germline V gives CDR1 DFQATT, CDR2 SNEGSKA (reference sequence). This CDR3 is CSATRQFEQFF. CDR3 nucleotide sequence: TGCAGTGCGACCAGACAATTTGAGCAGTTCTTC.

This chain uses TRBV24-1 with TRBJ2-5; D might be TRBD2 (6 bases). Trimming stripped 4 bases from V and 5 bases from J, with 13 bases between. This CDR3 has 14 residues. Germline V gene lookup returns CDR1 KGHDR and CDR2 SFDVKD. CDR3 DNA sequence: TGTGCCACCAGTGAGTCGGGGGTGGGGGAGACCCAGTACTTC. Its translation is CATSESGVGETQYF.

The CDR3, as DNA: TGTGCCAGCAGCTCTCTAGGGGTTCAAGAGACCCAGTACTTC. This encodes CASSSLGVQETQYF. The chain recombines TRBV7-9 with TRBJ2-5, with D tentatively TRBD1 (5 bases). Germline V CDR1 and CDR2: SEHNR, FQNEAQ (reference sequence). V lost 4 bases, J lost 2 bases, and 11 bases lay in between. The CDR3 consists of 14 residues.

The rearrangement joins TRBV30 to TRBJ1-1; 10 nucleotides agree with TRBD1. Germline V gives CDR1 GTSNPN, CDR2 SVGIG (reference sequence). The CDR3 runs 13 residues. J lost 11 bases, V lost 6 bases, and 12 bases had no gene match. CDR3 bases: TGTGCCTGCACCAGAGGACAGGGGGTTAAGGCTTTCTTT. Protein sequence: CACTRGQGVKAFF.

The rearrangement joins TRBV3-1 (or the pseudogene TRBV3-2) to TRBJ2-7; TRBD2 aligns across 12 bases. This CDR3 region has 18 residues. J gave up 0 bases and V 4 bases, and 10 bases lay outside the gene matches. Germline values: CDR1 LGHDT, CDR2 YNNKEL (reference sequence). CDR3 sequence: CASSLKPLLAGGSYEQYF. CDR3 DNA sequence: TGTGCCAGCAGCCTAAAGCCCTTACTAGCGGGAGGCTCCTACGAGCAGTACTTC.

The gene calls are TRBV14 and TRBJ1-2; D is perhaps TRBD1 (5 bases). The length of the CDR3 is 16 residues. With 1 base removed from V and 6 bases from J, the gap between germline ends came to 18 bases. Germline CDR1 SGHDN, CDR2 FVKESK. CDR3 protein: CASSQGLVGPSHGYTF. DNA for the CDR3: TGTGCCAGCAGCCAAGGATTAGTGGGGCCCTCTCATGGCTACACCTTC.

The genes are TRBV5-1 and TRBJ1-4; D unresolved. This CDR3 has 16 amino acids. Trimming left V 4 bases short and J 7 bases short, with 20 bases between. Per germline, CDR1 SGHRS and CDR2 YFSETQ. DNA of the CDR3: TGCGCCAGCAGCCCCCTCGGGTCGTCGCCGAGTGAAAAACTGTTTTTT. Translated: CASSPLGSSPSEKLFF. The full variable domain, completed using reference TRBV5-1 and TRBJ1-4, is KAGVTQTPRYLIKTRGQQVTLSCSPISGHRSVSWYQQTPGQGLQFLFEYFSETQRNKGNFPGRFSGRQFSNSRSEMNVSTLELGDSALYLCASSPLGSSPSEKLFFGSGTQLSVL.

The CDR3, as DNA: TGTGCCACCTCCGGGAGGACCATTCAGTACTTC. Amino acids: CATSGRTIQYF. This sequence joins TRBV28 and TRBJ2-4; TRBD2 matches at 7 bases. The CDR3 runs to 11 residues. Germline-derived CDR1 and CDR2 are MDHEN and SYDVKM. V dropped 10 bases and J dropped 9; count of bases not matched to a gene: 6.

The chain joins TRBV21-1 to TRBJ1-1; the table gives TRBD1 as D, unverified against the DNA. TRBV21-1 is noted as a pseudogene. The CDR3 sequence is 14 residues long. The CDR3 sequence is CASSHRALNTEAFF. The CDR3 DNA reads TGTGCCAGCTCTCACAGGGCCCTGAACACTGAAGCTTTCTTT.

The rearrangement links TRBV15 to TRBJ2-5; D might be TRBD2 (5 bases). The germline V gene has CDR1 LNHNV and CDR2 YYDKDF (reference sequence). The CDR3 runs 14 residues. V was pared by 3 bases and J by 2 bases, with 10 bases between. The CDR3 DNA sequence: TGTGCCACCAGCAGGAATCTAGCTCAAGAGACCCAGTACTTC. Translated: CATSRNLAQETQYF.

The J gene is TRBJ1-1, the V gene TRBV7-8, with D possibly TRBD1 on 6 matching bases. CDR3 length equals 13 residues. CDR1 is SGHVS, CDR2 FQNEAQ, per germline. V dropped 5 bases and J dropped 3 bases, with 10 bases sitting between them. DNA of the CDR3: TGTGCCAGCAGCCTGTACAGGGACACTGAAGCTTTCTTT. Translated: CASSLYRDTEAFF.

CDR3 DNA: TGTGCCACCCCGCTGTCTAGCGGACTTCCCCAAGAGACCCAGTACTTC. It translates to CATPLSSGLPQETQYF. V and J are TRBV27 and TRBJ2-5; TRBD2 matches 7 bases. Germline trimming cut 10 bases from V and 1 base from J; bases unmatched to any gene: 15. The CDR3 runs 16 residues. The V gene's germline CDR1 is MNHEY and CDR2 SMNVEV (reference sequence).

In DNA form, the CDR3 reads TGTGCCAGCAGTAGGACAGGGGGCCATGAAAAACTGTTTTTT. This codes for CASSRTGGHEKLFF. The chain has TRBV27 and TRBJ1-4; TRBD1 matches 11 bases. Germline CDR1 MNHEY, CDR2 SMNVEV (reference sequence). There are 14 residues in the CDR3. V trimming: 5 bases; J trimming: 6 bases; junction bases outside the gene matches: 2.

The chain joins TRBV6-5 to TRBJ2-2; D unresolved. The CDR3 is made up of 13 amino acids. Trimming removed 6 bases at V and 6 bases at J, with 11 bases between. Germline lookup yields CDR1 MNHEY and CDR2 SVGAGI. The CDR3 DNA is TGTGCCAGCAGAACCCGTGGAGCCGGGGAGCTGTTTTTT. It translates to CASRTRGAGELFF.

The J gene is TRBJ1-2, the V gene TRBV5-1; no firm D call. The CDR3 loop spans 14 amino acids. The V end lost 5 bases, the J end lost 7 bases, and 18 bases lay between the germline ends. Germline V gene lookup returns CDR1 SGHRS and CDR2 YFSETQ. Written as DNA, the CDR3 is TGCGCCAGCAGTCTTGAGGTGCGATGGAGTGGCTACACCTTC. Protein sequence: CASSLEVRWSGYTF.

This chain links TRBV9 with TRBJ2-7; TRBD1 matches at 8 bases. Trimming cost V 0 bases and J 2 bases; bases outside gene matches: 4. The CDR3 extends over 15 amino acids. Germline CDR1 is SGDLS and CDR2 is YYNGEE. The CDR3 sequence is CASSVEQGVTYEQYF. CDR3 bases: TGTGCCAGCAGCGTAGAACAGGGGGTAACCTACGAGCAGTACTTC.

J is TRBJ2-7 and V is TRBV4-3; D is undetermined. CDR3 length: 15 amino acids. Per germline, CDR1 LGHNA and CDR2 YSLEER. V lost 0 bases and J lost 2, with 11 bases in between. The chain's CDR3 is CASSQDSASTYEQYF. CDR3 sequence (DNA): TGCGCCAGCAGCCAAGATAGTGCATCAACCTACGAGCAGTACTTC.

The chain links TRBV3-1 (or the pseudogene TRBV3-2) to TRBJ1-4; perhaps TRBD1 as D (5 bases). CDR3 size: 13 residues. Germline V gene sequence: CDR1 LGHDT, CDR2 YNNKEL (reference sequence). V dropped 0 bases and J dropped 8 bases, with 7 bases sitting between them. The CDR3 DNA reads TGTGCCAGCAGCCAAGATAGGGGCGAAAAACTGTTTTTT. Amino acids: CASSQDRGEKLFF.

V gene TRBV19 combines with J gene TRBJ2-2; unclear D gene. CDR1 and CDR2 (germline): LNHDA, SQIVND (reference sequence). V was clipped by 5 bases and J by 3 bases, with 7 bases between them. The CDR3 length is 13 residues. CDR3 loop: CASSPTDTGELFF. DNA for the CDR3: TGTGCCAGTAGTCCTACTGACACCGGGGAGCTGTTTTTT.

V and J are TRBV28 and TRBJ2-7; tentative D call: TRBD2 (6 bases). Trimming took off 3 bases at V and 5 bases at J, with 11 bases between the two ends. Germline V gene sequence: CDR1 MDHEN, CDR2 SYDVKM. The CDR3 is 13 residues long. The CDR3 DNA sequence: TGTGCCAGCAGTTTTGGAGGGACCCACGAGCAGTACTTC. It codes for CASSFGGTHEQYF. The variable domain in full, with the rest retrieved from reference TRBV28 and TRBJ2-7, is DVKVTQSSRYLVKRTGEKVFLECVQDMDHENMFWYRQDPGLGLRLIYFSYDVKMKEKGDIPEGYSVSREKKERFSLILESASTNQTSMYLCASSFGGTHEQYFGPGTRLTVT.

The DNA for the CDR3 is TGTGCCAGCAGGCGCGACTCGAGGGTTTCCTTGAAACCCCTCCACTTT. It codes for CASRRDSRVSLKPLHF. The chain is built from TRBV5-6 and TRBJ1-6; D is uncertain. Germline V gives CDR1 SGHDT, CDR2 YYEEEE. V was trimmed by 5 bases and J by 12 bases, leaving 24 bases between them. The CDR3 runs 16 residues.